These 31 T cell receptor beta chains came from one sample sequenced in a study of shared clonotypes between healthy human individuals. Method: immunoSEQ multiplex PCR; TCRdb's copy keeps in-frame clones and lacks some. The data contain about 2.4 million clones, roughly 93% of them seen just once; the ten biggest clones take up more than 0.35%. The sequencing input was naive CD4+ T cells from PBMCs. Specified subset: CD45RA+ positively selected. All receptors derive from a man in his late teens or twenties in good health. Some clones in this sample may be carry-over from other donors' samples.

V gene TRBV7-8 combines with J gene TRBJ2-3; TRBD2 agrees at 8 bases. This CDR3 comprises 15 residues. Germline V gene data show CDR1 as SGHVS and CDR2 as FQNEAQ. The ends lost 3 bases at V and 2 bases at J; junction bases unmatched: 4. CDR3 residues: CASSFLSGVTDTQYF. In nucleotides, the CDR3 is TGTGCCAGCAGCTTCCTTAGCGGGGTCACAGATACGCAGTATTTT.

The chain is built from TRBV2 and TRBJ1-5; D might be TRBD1 (6 bases). Germline CDR1 and CDR2: SNHLY and FYNNEI. This CDR3 region has 19 residues. The ends were cut back, 4 bases at V and 0 bases at J, with 22 bases in the middle. Here the CDR3 reads CASSGGAGTPVTSNQPQHF. Written as DNA, the CDR3 is TGTGCCAGCAGTGGGGGGGCCGGGACACCTGTAACTAGCAATCAGCCCCAGCATTTT.

The V and J genes are TRBV9 and TRBJ1-1, with TRBD1 matching over 7 bases. The junction had 7 bases not matched to a gene; V was cut back by 0 bases and J by 8 bases. The CDR3 spans 14 residues. Germline loops: CDR1 SGDLS, CDR2 YYNGEE. The CDR3 reads CASSVAAGGGEAFF. In DNA, the CDR3 is TGTGCCAGCAGCGTAGCTGCAGGGGGTGGAGAAGCTTTCTTT.

This sequence joins TRBV7-2 and TRBJ2-3; 10 bases are a match to TRBD1. V trimming: 4 bases; J trimming: 3 bases; junction bases outside the gene matches: 4. The CDR3 has 15 amino acids. Per the germline V gene, CDR1 is SGHTA and CDR2 is FQGNSA. Here the CDR3 reads CASSSGQGWTDTQYF. CDR3 nucleotide sequence: TGTGCCAGCAGCTCGGGACAGGGGTGGACAGATACGCAGTATTTT.

This clone was found a few times. The identical CDR3 is also encoded by other nucleotide sequences in the sample. V and J are TRBV7-9 and TRBJ1-1; TRBD1 might be the D (6 bases). The germline V gene encodes CDR1 SEHNR and CDR2 FQNEAQ (reference sequence). Deletions cut 4 bases from V and 1 base from J, with 10 bases between. The CDR3 is 14 amino acids. The CDR3 reads CASSWGLGNTEAFF. The CDR3, as DNA: TGTGCCAGCAGCTGGGGGCTCGGGAACACTGAAGCTTTCTTT. The complete variable domain, with remaining parts taken from reference TRBV7-9 and TRBJ1-1, reads DTGVSQNPRHKITKRGQNVTFRCDPISEHNRLYWYRQTLGQGPEFLTYFQNEAQLEKSRLLSDRFSAERPKGSFSTLEIQRTEQGDSAMYLCASSWGLGNTEAFFGQGTRLTVV.

The gene calls are TRBV6-9 and TRBJ2-1; 9 nucleotides align to TRBD1. Germline V gives CDR1 MNHGY, CDR2 SVAAGI. V shed 3 bases and J 3 bases; nucleotides not matched to a gene: 3. The length of the CDR3 is 15 residues. CDR3 protein: CASSYSDRGYNEQFF. The CDR3 DNA is TGTGCCAGCAGTTACTCGGACAGGGGCTACAATGAGCAGTTCTTC.

As regards this clone: One junction end does not reproduce the germline sequence, and a read error may be involved. The chain has TRBV29-1 and TRBJ1-1; D uncertain. Germline CDR1 reads SQVTM; CDR2 reads ANQGSEA. The CDR3 covers 10 residues. CDR3 sequence: CGIVDTEAFF. For the CDR3, the DNA is TGTGGGATAGTCGACACTGAAGCTTTCTTT.

The gene calls are TRBV30 and TRBJ2-1; perhaps TRBD1 as D (5 bases). Germline lookup yields CDR1 GTSNPN and CDR2 SVGIG (reference sequence). Trimming shortened V by 4 bases and J by 2 bases, and 12 bases separated the two germline ends. The CDR3 covers 14 residues. The CDR3 loop is CAWNWGATYNEQFF. The CDR3 DNA is TGTGCCTGGAACTGGGGCGCTACCTACAATGAGCAGTTCTTC.

Here the CDR3 reads CASSHPISGNTIYF. The CDR3 coding sequence is TGTGCCAGCAGCCACCCAATCTCTGGAAACACCATATATTTT. This chain links TRBV7-2 with TRBJ1-3; D is unresolved. Trimming removed 5 bases at V and 0 bases at J, with 8 bases between. Germline V gives CDR1 SGHTA, CDR2 FQGNSA. CDR3 length equals 14 residues.

V and J are TRBV5-1 and TRBJ2-1, with 7 bases matching TRBD1. The CDR3 has 17 residues. From germline, CDR1 is SGHRS and CDR2 YFSETQ. After removal of 4 bases from V and 1 base from J, the junction contained 11 bases not matched to a gene. The CDR3, as DNA: TGCGCCAGCAGCCTCATGGTTAGGGGGCCGTCCTACAATGAGCAGTTCTTC. Amino acids: CASSLMVRGPSYNEQFF.

The rearrangement uses TRBV14 and TRBJ2-1, with no clear D. The germline V gene has CDR1 SGHDN and CDR2 FVKESK. This CDR3 region has 16 residues. Between the trimmed V and J ends, which lost 3 bases and 2 bases, there was a span of 14 bases. The CDR3 coding sequence is TGTGCCAGCAGCCAGTTACAAGCTAGAGCCTACAATGAGCAGTTCTTC. Encoded protein: CASSQLQARAYNEQFF. Full variable domain (missing parts from reference TRBV14 and TRBJ2-1): EAGVTQFPSHSVIEKGQTVTLRCDPISGHDNLYWYRRVMGKEIKFLLHFVKESKQDESGMPNNRFLAERTGGTYSTLKVQPAELEDSGVYFCASSQLQARAYNEQFFGPGTRLTVL.

The chain couples TRBV6-5 to TRBJ1-2, with a tentative D call TRBD1 (6 bases). This CDR3 contains 15 residues. Germline V gene data show CDR1 as MNHEY and CDR2 as SVGAGI. V was pared by 5 bases and J by 3 bases, with 16 bases between. The CDR3 protein is CASSLKQGPDYGYTF. The CDR3 region has the DNA TGTGCCAGCAGTCTCAAACAGGGACCTGACTATGGCTACACCTTC.

This clone was counted a few times. The J gene is TRBJ1-2, the V gene TRBV29-1, with D possibly TRBD1 on 5 matching bases. CDR3 length equals 14 residues. Between the trimmed V and J ends, which lost 7 bases and 2 bases, there was a span of 17 bases. Germline V gene sequence: CDR1 SQVTM, CDR2 ANQGSEA. CDR3: CSAADTHANYGYTF. CDR3 DNA sequence: TGCAGCGCCGCGGACACGCACGCCAACTATGGCTACACCTTC.

The chain links TRBV29-1 to TRBJ2-1, with 15 bases aligning to TRBD2. The V gene's germline CDR1 is SQVTM and CDR2 ANQGSEA. Trimming removed 5 bases from V and 7 bases from J; junction bases left unmatched: 9. The CDR3 is made up of 16 amino acids. In nucleotides, the CDR3 is TGCAGCGTTCGTGGGACTAGCGGGAGGACGTGGAATGAGCAGTTCTTC. This gives the protein CSVRGTSGRTWNEQFF.

The CDR3 protein is CASATLGQLYNEQFF. CDR3 bases: TGTGCCAGCGCGACATTAGGACAGCTGTACAATGAGCAGTTCTTC. The rearrangement joins TRBV18 to TRBJ2-1; D is possibly TRBD1 (6 bases). This CDR3 spans 15 amino acids. Germline V gene sequence: CDR1 KGHSH, CDR2 LQKENI. The germline V and J ends were trimmed by 8 bases and 4 bases, with 18 bases remaining between them.

The genes are TRBV7-3 and TRBJ2-7; D remains ambiguous. In germline, CDR1 is SGHTA, CDR2 FQGTGA. Trimming took 5 bases from V and 5 from J, leaving 7 bases between them. This CDR3 is built from 11 residues. CDR3 nucleotide sequence: TGTGCCAGCAGCCCCCGTAACGAGCAGTACTTC. Translating it yields CASSPRNEQYF.

The chain uses TRBV4-1 and TRBJ2-5; D tentatively reads TRBD1 or TRBD2 (5 bases each). This CDR3 has 13 amino acids. V lost 4 bases and J 7 bases, leaving 13 bases between the germline ends. Germline V gene data show CDR1 as MGHRA and CDR2 as YSYEKL. CDR3: CASSLGTRLTQYF. CDR3 nucleotide sequence: TGCGCCAGCAGCCTCGGGACCCGCCTGACCCAGTACTTC.

The genes are TRBV10-3 and TRBJ2-1, with TRBD2 matching over 7 bases. The CDR3 length is 17 residues. The germline V gene has CDR1 ENHRY and CDR2 SYGVKD. The V and J ends lost 4 bases and 9 bases, in that order; junction bases with no gene match: 18. The CDR3 coding sequence is TGTGCCATCAGTGTTGGTCCCCTGGGCGGGAGCATCGGTGAGCAGTTCTTC. Translating it yields CAISVGPLGGSIGEQFF.

The chain recombines TRBV4-2 with TRBJ2-1; D may correspond to TRBD1 or TRBD2 (6 bases each). The CDR3 is 18 residues long. The V gene lost 4 bases and the J gene lost 2 bases, with 21 bases spanning the gap. In germline, CDR1 is LGHNA, CDR2 YNFKEQ. DNA of the CDR3: TGTGCCAGCAGCCCCTTATCCGGAGGGGGGCGGGCCTACAATGAGCAGTTCTTC. This encodes CASSPLSGGGRAYNEQFF.

The gene calls are TRBV5-1 and TRBJ2-1; TRBD2 agrees at 9 bases. Germline CDR1 is SGHRS and CDR2 is YFSETQ. The CDR3 runs to 15 residues. V shed 3 bases, J shed 4 bases, and the junction held 5 bases outside the gene matches. CDR3 region: CASSSPTSGYNEQFF. In DNA, the CDR3 is TGCGCCAGCAGCTCCCCGACTAGCGGATACAATGAGCAGTTCTTC.

This clone has only one observation. The rearrangement links TRBV11-3 to TRBJ2-4; TRBD2 is a possible D gene (7 bases). The germline V gene has CDR1 SGHNT and CDR2 YENEEA. V dropped 0 bases and J dropped 6 bases, with 9 bases sitting between them. The CDR3 length is 14 residues. CDR3 in amino acids: CASSLDAGANIQYF. The CDR3, as DNA: TGTGCCAGCAGCTTAGATGCGGGGGCAAACATTCAGTACTTC.

The rearrangement uses TRBV15 and TRBJ2-5, with a possible D match to TRBD2 (6 bases). This CDR3 is built from 17 residues. The V end was cut by 0 bases, the J end by 1 base, with 15 bases between. Germline V lookup: CDR1 LNHNV, CDR2 YYDKDF (reference sequence). For the CDR3, the DNA is TGTGCCACCAGCAGAGATCGGGTAGCGGTTATCCAAGAGACCCAGTACTTC. It specifies CATSRDRVAVIQETQYF.

V and J are TRBV27 and TRBJ1-5, with TRBD1 matching 9 bases. The CDR3 has 16 amino acids. Germline assignment: CDR1 MNHEY and CDR2 SMNVEV (reference sequence). With 5 bases clipped from V and 5 bases from J, the junction kept 10 bases outside the gene matches. The CDR3 DNA follows: TGTGCCAGCAGTCAGGGACAGGGCTTACGCTATCAGCCCCAGCATTTT. As protein: CASSQGQGLRYQPQHF.

The V call is TRBV29-1, the J call TRBJ2-7; D ambiguous. V lost 0 bases to trimming and J lost 2 bases, with 5 bases between them. The CDR3 is 12 residues long. Looked up from germline, CDR1 is SQVTM and CDR2 is ANQGSEA. The CDR3 bases are TGCAGCGTTGAAGAGCAAGCCTACGAGCAGTACTTC. Translation: CSVEEQAYEQYF.

CDR3 DNA: TGTGCCTGGAGAAGTCTAGCGGGATATTACAATGAGCAGTTCTTC. Residues: CAWRSLAGYYNEQFF. This sequence joins TRBV30 and TRBJ2-1, with 9 bases fitting TRBD2. Germline lookup yields CDR1 GTSNPN and CDR2 SVGIG (reference sequence). V dropped 3 bases and J dropped 4; count of bases not matched to a gene: 7. CDR3 length: 15 amino acids.

This chain links TRBV4-1 with TRBJ1-2; no definite D call. Trimming removed 0 bases from V and 0 bases from J, with 11 bases in between. CDR1 and CDR2 from the germline V gene are MGHRA and YSYEKL. The CDR3 is 16 residues long. The DNA for the CDR3 is TGCGCCAGCAGCCAAGATATCGGTTCAGCTAACTATGGCTACACCTTC. The encoded protein is CASSQDIGSANYGYTF.

The V gene is TRBV6-5, the J gene TRBJ2-2; D is unclear. Germline CDR1 reads MNHEY; CDR2 reads SVGAGI. The V end was cut by 0 bases, the J end by 7 bases, with 9 bases between. This CDR3 contains 14 residues. The CDR3 spells CASSYSYSFGELFF. Written as DNA, the CDR3 is TGTGCCAGCAGTTACTCGTACAGTTTCGGGGAGCTGTTTTTT.

V gene TRBV7-9 combines with J gene TRBJ2-1; D is unclear. CDR3 length equals 14 residues. Germline CDR1 is SEHNR and CDR2 is FQNEAQ (reference sequence). Trimming removed 5 bases from V and 6 bases from J, with 14 bases in between. The CDR3 DNA reads TGTGCCAGCAGCCCCGACGGGTGGGCCAATGAGCAGTTCTTC. Protein sequence: CASSPDGWANEQFF.

Remarks on this clone: A junction end diverges from the germline sequence, so it may reflect a read error. J is TRBJ2-7 and V is TRBV7-8, with 12 nucleotides matching TRBD2. The CDR3 contains 15 residues. The germline V gene encodes CDR1 SGHVS and CDR2 FQNEAQ. The CDR3 spells CASSRRLAGVVEGCF. The DNA for the CDR3 is TGTGCCAGCAGTCGACGACTAGCGGGAGTCGTAGAGGGGTGCTTC.

Remarks on this clone: At the DNA level, this CDR3 is encoded by other sequences in the same sample as well. This chain connects TRBV7-9 to TRBJ2-5; TRBD1 aligns across 9 bases. V lost 5 bases and J lost 3; bases outside the gene matches: 4. The CDR3 is 14 amino acids. Germline V gene sequence: CDR1 SEHNR, CDR2 FQNEAQ (reference sequence). In nucleotides, the CDR3 is TGTGCCAGCAGCCGTGGACAGGGGAAAGAGACCCAGTACTTC. It is translated as CASSRGQGKETQYF.

The chain uses TRBV27 and TRBJ1-6; D ambiguous. The V gene lost 3 bases and the J gene lost 4 bases, with 7 bases spanning the gap. The CDR3 consists of 14 residues. Germline V gene data show CDR1 as MNHEY and CDR2 as SMNVEV (reference sequence). This CDR3 is CASSLRPYNSPLHF. In DNA form, the CDR3 reads TGTGCCAGCAGTTTGAGGCCTTATAATTCACCCCTCCACTTT.